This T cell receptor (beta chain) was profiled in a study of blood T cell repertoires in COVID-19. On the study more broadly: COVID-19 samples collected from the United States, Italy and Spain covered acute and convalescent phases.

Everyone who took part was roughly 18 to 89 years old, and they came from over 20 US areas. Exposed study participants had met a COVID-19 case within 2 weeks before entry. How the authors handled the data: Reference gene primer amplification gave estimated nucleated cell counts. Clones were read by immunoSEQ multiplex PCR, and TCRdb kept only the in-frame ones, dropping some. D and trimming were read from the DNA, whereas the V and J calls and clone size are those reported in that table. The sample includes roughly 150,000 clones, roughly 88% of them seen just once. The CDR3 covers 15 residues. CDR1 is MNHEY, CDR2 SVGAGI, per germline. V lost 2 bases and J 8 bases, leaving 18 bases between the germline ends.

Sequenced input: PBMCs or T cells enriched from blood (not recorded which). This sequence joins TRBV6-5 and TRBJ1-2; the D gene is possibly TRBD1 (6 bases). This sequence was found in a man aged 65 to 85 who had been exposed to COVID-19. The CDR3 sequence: CASSYVGGGVEGYTF. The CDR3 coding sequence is TGTGCCAGCAGTTACGTCGGGGGGGGCGTCGAGGGCTACACCTTC.